This T cell receptor (beta chain) comes out of a study of blood T cell repertoires in COVID-19. Study information: Whether acute or convalescent, the COVID-19 samples came from the United States, Italy and Spain.

Donors in Cohort 3 who had recovered were those with two negative PCRs, healthcare professional clearance, or resolution of their symptoms. Per the original methods: Amplification of reference gene primers was used by the study to estimate nucleated cell counts. The protocol was immunoSEQ multiplex PCR, while the TCRdb copy is restricted to in-frame clones and leaves out a portion. The V and J calls and clone size come from that table; D and trimming were worked out from the DNA. The data hold approximately 450,000 clones, with around 89% observed a single time. CDR3 length: 12 residues. V shed 5 bases, J shed 8 bases, and the junction held 4 bases outside the gene matches. From germline, CDR1 is MNHEY and CDR2 SVGAGI.

The sequenced sample consisted of PBMCs or T cells enriched from blood (not recorded which). The genes are TRBV6-5 and TRBJ1-1, with 8 bases that match TRBD1. This TCR was recovered from a man aged 25-40 years who had recovered from COVID-19. The CDR3 is CASSRDRREAFF. CDR3 sequence (DNA): TGTGCCAGCAGTAGGGACAGGAGAGAAGCTTTCTTT.